The sequence of this T cell receptor (beta chain) was determined in a study of immune evolution from preneoplasia to lung adenocarcinoma. After removal of 8 bases from V and 2 bases from J, the junction contained 3 bases not matched to a gene. The CDR3 is 13 residues long. Germline V gene sequence: CDR1 SGHRS, CDR2 YFSETQ. Some clones are missing from TCRdb's copy, which holds only in-frame ones; the method was immunoSEQ multiplex PCR. Counted here are about 41,000 clones, less than 85% occurring once; the ten biggest clones make up about 4.4%. This clone has just a few counts. This chain connects TRBV5-1 to TRBJ1-3, with 8 bases that match TRBD1. The sequence was obtained from a person between 55 and 69 years old with lung adenocarcinoma. Sequenced: FFPE invasive lung adenocarcinoma tissue. This chain's CDR3 is CASTGGTGNTIYF. In DNA form, the CDR3 reads TGCGCCAGTACAGGGGGAACTGGAAACACCATATATTTT.